This T cell receptor (beta chain) comes out of a study of blood T cell repertoires in COVID-19. This clone occurred once. Profiled with immunoSEQ multiplex PCR; TCRdb holds only in-frame clones, not every one. The sample shows around 90,000 clones, over 80% of them seen only once. CDR1 is SGHRS, CDR2 YFSETQ, per germline. Unmatched junction bases numbered 8, after V lost 4 bases and J lost 4 bases. The CDR3 is made up of 16 amino acids. This clonotype originated in an older woman with active COVID-19. V and J are TRBV5-1 and TRBJ1-4; TRBD1 agrees at 9 bases. The sample consisted of peripheral blood. The CDR3 nucleotides are TGCGCCAGCAGCGGAGACGGGACAGGGTATAATGAAAAACTGTTTTTT. It yields the protein CASSGDGTGYNEKLFF.